These T cell receptor beta chains were read from a single sample in a study of T cells after yellow fever vaccination. TCRdb redid the calling of the 5' RACE reads with MiXCR, one entry per CDR3 protein. The data hold 300,000 to 450,000 distinct CDR3 sequences, with 8% to 9.5% observed a single time. The sample here was PBMCs, taken approximately 47 days after the first yellow fever vaccination. The receptors were gathered from a man aged 18 to 35 who received the YFV17D yellow fever vaccine. Each CDR3 is given with its conserved first and last residue. The D gene is left open where the match is weak. The size of a clone is reported for some rows only, either as once, few or many, or as a class for expanded clones.

J,size,V,D,DNA,CDR3
TRBJ1-1,few,TRBV6-4,.,TGTGCCAGCAGTGTTTCGGTGAACACTGAAGCTTTCTTT,CASSVSVNTEAFF
TRBJ2-3,.,TRBV28,.,TGTGCCAGCAGTGCCTCAGGGGCAGATACGCAGTATTTT,CASSASGADTQYF
TRBJ2-7,many,TRBV10-3,TRBD1,TGTGCCATCAGTGAGTCAAGGGGGCACGAGCAGTACTTC,CAISESRGHEQYF
TRBJ2-1,.,TRBV20-1,TRBD2,TGCAGTGCCGTAAGGGCGGGGGGGCCTTACAATGAGCAGTTCTTC,CSAVRAGGPYNEQFF
TRBJ2-7,few,TRBV9,TRBD2,TGTGCCAGCAGCTGGGCTAGCGGGACCTACGAGCAGTACTTC,CASSWASGTYEQYF
TRBJ2-7,few,TRBV19,.,TGTGCCAGTAGTGCCGGGACGGTCTACGAGCAGTACTTC,CASSAGTVYEQYF
TRBJ2-1,.,TRBV6-2/TRBV6-3,TRBD2,TGTGCCAGCAACCAACTTAGCGGGGGCCTAAACAATGAGCAGTTCTTC,CASNQLSGGLNNEQFF
TRBJ2-7,few,TRBV3-1,TRBD1,TGTGCCAGCAGCCCGGGGGCAGGGGGCAAAGCCTACGAGCAGTACTTC,CASSPGAGGKAYEQYF
TRBJ2-2,many,TRBV10-1,.,TGCGCCAGCAGTGGGGCAGGGAAAAATACCGGGGAGCTGTTTTTT,CASSGAGKNTGELFF
TRBJ2-3,few,TRBV11-2,TRBD2,TGTGCCAGCAGCTTAGACCCTCTAGCGGGCCTCACAGATACGCAGTATTTT,CASSLDPLAGLTDTQYF
TRBJ2-3,.,TRBV29-1,TRBD2,TGCAGCGTTGGTCCCAGCGGGGGGGAAGATACGCAGTATTTT,CSVGPSGGEDTQYF
TRBJ2-1,.,TRBV7-8,TRBD1,TGTGCCAGCAGCGCTTCGACAGGGGGTCATGTTTCGACTTACAATGAGCAGTTCTTC,CASSASTGGHVSTYNEQFF
TRBJ2-6,many,TRBV20-1,.,TGCAGTGCTTCTGTTTACTCTGGGGCCAACGTCCTGACTTTC,CSASVYSGANVLTF
TRBJ2-1,.,TRBV3-1,.,TGTGCCAGCAGCCAAGCTAAGGGCTCCCGTTCCTACAATGAGCAGTTCTTC,CASSQAKGSRSYNEQFF
TRBJ2-1,.,TRBV6-4,.,TGTGCCAGCAGTGACTCCCCAGGGATCAATGAGCAGTTCTTC,CASSDSPGINEQFF
TRBJ2-3,.,TRBV2,TRBD2,TGTGCCAGCAGTGTGAGCCTAGCGGGGGGTGATACGCAGTATTTT,CASSVSLAGGDTQYF
TRBJ2-3,.,TRBV7-6,TRBD2,TGTGCCAGCAGCCCGCTGGGACTAGCGGGGGGGGATACGCAGTATTTT,CASSPLGLAGGDTQYF
TRBJ1-2,.,TRBV7-9,TRBD1,TGTGCCAGCAGCTTAACAGGGGTGCCCGGTGGCTACACCTTC,CASSLTGVPGGYTF
TRBJ2-1,few,TRBV18,TRBD2,TGTGCCAGCTCACCGGGCGCGGGGGGGCAAAATGAGCAGTTCTTC,CASSPGAGGQNEQFF
TRBJ2-4,.,TRBV25-1,TRBD1,TGTGCCAGCAGTCCCCGCCCGACAGGGAAAAAAAACATTCAGTACTTC,CASSPRPTGKKNIQYF
TRBJ2-2,many,TRBV15,.,TGTGCCACCAGCACCACAGATCCCACCGGGGAGCTGTTTTTT,CATSTTDPTGELFF
TRBJ2-3,.,TRBV15,.,TGTGCCACCAGCAGAGATGTTCAGACAACAGATACGCAGTATTTT,CATSRDVQTTDTQYF
TRBJ2-5,.,TRBV4-3,.,TGCGCCAGCAGCCAAGACGTACGGGAGACCCAGTACTTC,CASSQDVRETQYF
TRBJ2-7,.,TRBV7-2,.,TGTGCCAGCAGCTTAAGGCGCATTCCAACTTACGAGCAGTACTTC,CASSLRRIPTYEQYF
TRBJ1-5,few,TRBV10-3,.,TGTGCCATCAGTGACAAGGGCGGCGGGAATCAGCCCCAGCATTTT,CAISDKGGGNQPQHF
TRBJ2-4,few,TRBV4-3,.,TGCGCCAGCAGCCAAGATGGGTCAGCCCTAGCCAAAAACATTCAGTACTTC,CASSQDGSALAKNIQYF
TRBJ2-1,few,TRBV20-1,TRBD2,TGCAGTGCAGCGGGGGGTTCTACCTACAATGAGCAGTTCTTC,CSAAGGSTYNEQFF
TRBJ2-2,many,TRBV4-3,.,TGCGCCAGCAGCCACGCCGGGGAGCTGTTTTTT,CASSHAGELFF
TRBJ2-5,few,TRBV20-1,TRBD1,TGCAGTGCAAGCACCGGGACAGGGGCTTCGGAGACCCAGTACTTC,CSASTGTGASETQYF
TRBJ2-1,.,TRBV28,.,TGTGCCAGCAGCCACACTTCATGGGGGCGCGAGTACAATGAGCAGTTCTTC,CASSHTSWGREYNEQFF
TRBJ2-3,.,TRBV20-1,TRBD2,TGCAGTGCTAGAGACTCCGGGACTAGCGGGGGGGCGCGATGGGATACGCAGTATTTT,CSARDSGTSGGARWDTQYF